A single sample is the source of the 30 T cell receptor beta chains below, sequenced in a study of CXCR3-negative and CXCR3-positive naive CD8 T cells (dated by TCRdb to between 2018 and 2021). These reads were obtained on a NextSeq 550. The Human TCR Profiling Kit (MiLaboratory) was used to prepare UMI-labeled 5' RACE TRB cDNA libraries. Through TCRdb reprocessing, the reads give one entry per CDR3 protein sequence; DNA is omitted. Per the sample table, the count is tens of thousands of distinct CDR3 sequences. The ten top clones hold about 18% of the sample. The sample was memory CD8+ T cells from blood. Sample cell subset or site, as interpreted from the label and publication: conventional CD8+ memory T cells (TMEM), sorted as controls. Source of these receptors: a human donor in good health. Some clones in this sample may be carry-over from other donors' samples.

The chain couples TRBV29-1 to TRBJ2-3; TCRdb reports TRBD2, a call that lacks DNA to check it against. The CDR3 extends over 18 amino acids. From germline, CDR1 is SQVTM and CDR2 ANQGSEA. This CDR3 is CSVDQTSGLAFGTDTQYF.

V and J are TRBV7-2 and TRBJ2-3; TCRdb lists TRBD2, though no DNA is available to test this call. CDR3 size: 12 residues. The germline gives CDR1 SGHTA, CDR2 FQGNSA. The CDR3 protein is CASSLGEATQYF.

V usage is TRBV11-2 and J usage is TRBJ2-5; the D gene TCRdb calls, TRBD2, cannot be checked with no DNA. The CDR3 runs 16 residues. Germline V gene data show CDR1 as SGHAT and CDR2 as FQNNGV. The CDR3: CASSSLTRGGPETQYF. The variable domain in full, with the rest retrieved from reference TRBV11-2 and TRBJ2-5, is EAGVAQSPRYKIIEKRQSVAFWCNPISGHATLYWYQQILGQGPKLLIQFQNNGVVDDSQLPKDRFSAERLKGVDSTLKIQPAKLEDSAVYLCASSSLTRGGPETQYFGPGTRLLVL.

V and J are TRBV20-1 and TRBJ2-5; with no DNA, the TCRdb D assignment of TRBD1 cannot be verified. CDR1 is DFQATT and CDR2 is SNEGSKA in the germline V gene (reference sequence). This CDR3 spans 15 amino acids. CDR3 region: CSAYNRGPAQETQYF.

V usage is TRBV29-1 and J usage is TRBJ1-1. The CDR3 covers 13 residues. Germline-derived CDR1 and CDR2 are SQVTM and ANQGSEA. CDR3 residues: CSVVLGMNTEAFF.

V usage is TRBV28 and J usage is TRBJ2-1; TCRdb names TRBD1, which stays unverified in the absence of DNA. CDR3 length: 14 amino acids. Germline V gene data show CDR1 as MDHEN and CDR2 as SYDVKM. The CDR3 sequence: CASSFTGLGNEQFF.

The rearrangement uses TRBV20-1 and TRBJ2-7; no DNA is available, so the TRBD1 call from TCRdb remains unchecked. Germline lookup yields CDR1 DFQATT and CDR2 SNEGSKA (reference sequence). This CDR3 is built from 12 residues. The CDR3 here is CSGRDREYEQYF.

CDR3: CASSQYNRGDYNSPLHF. The chain has TRBV14 and TRBJ1-6; TCRdb gives TRBD1 as the D gene, but with no DNA this cannot be confirmed. CDR3 length: 17 amino acids. In germline, CDR1 is SGHDN, CDR2 FVKESK.

CDR3 amino acids: CASSQDIGTAYTEAFF. V and J are TRBV14 and TRBJ1-1. Germline-derived CDR1 and CDR2 are SGHDN and FVKESK. This CDR3 has 16 residues.

The rearrangement links TRBV29-1 to TRBJ2-7; the D call from TCRdb, TRBD1, cannot be confirmed without DNA. Germline values: CDR1 SQVTM, CDR2 ANQGSEA. This CDR3 has 13 residues. CDR3 loop: CSVDQGSAYEQYF.

The chain uses TRBV9 and TRBJ2-5; TCRdb picks TRBD1, but there is no DNA to check that call. Per the germline V gene, CDR1 is SGDLS and CDR2 is YYNGEE. The CDR3 has 15 amino acids. The CDR3 sequence: CASSVGGGKQETQYF.

The chain's CDR3 is CASSPGDDTQYF. The chain employs TRBV11-3 and TRBJ2-3; no DNA is available, so the TRBD1 call from TCRdb remains unchecked. Germline CDR1 is SGHNT and CDR2 is YENEEA. This CDR3 spans 12 amino acids.

This chain connects TRBV21-1 to TRBJ2-1; TCRdb lists TRBD1, though no DNA is available to test this call. TRBV21-1 is a known pseudogene. The CDR3 runs to 17 residues. CDR3 loop: CASILSSWAGEGHEQFF.

This chain connects TRBV15 to TRBJ2-3; TCRdb designates TRBD2, a call that cannot be tested without DNA. This CDR3 has 15 amino acids. CDR1 LNHNV and CDR2 YYDKDF come from the germline V gene (reference sequence). The CDR3 here is CATSRTSGGADTQYF.

The chain recombines TRBV24-1 with TRBJ2-1; TCRdb's D gene call, TRBD1, goes unchecked for lack of DNA. Germline V gene lookup returns CDR1 KGHDR and CDR2 SFDVKD. The length of the CDR3 is 17 residues. CDR3 loop: CATSATVSDRGQNEQFF.

The rearrangement links TRBV20-1 to TRBJ1-1. The germline gives CDR1 DFQATT, CDR2 SNEGSKA (reference sequence). The CDR3 has 13 amino acids. This CDR3 is CSARGSGITEAFF.

The CDR3 region is CSVEGSGGARYNEQFF. The gene calls are TRBV29-1 and TRBJ2-1; TCRdb indicates TRBD2, and absent DNA this call remains unverified. CDR3 length: 16 amino acids. Germline assignment: CDR1 SQVTM and CDR2 ANQGSEA.

This sequence joins TRBV2 and TRBJ2-1; TCRdb's assignment of TRBD1 cannot be checked, as there is no DNA. CDR1 and CDR2 (germline): SNHLY, FYNNEI. This CDR3 region has 18 residues. This chain's CDR3 is CASSDVNPARQVYNEQFF.

The chain recombines TRBV20-1 with TRBJ2-7; TCRdb indicates TRBD1, and absent DNA this call remains unverified. The CDR3 is made up of 21 amino acids. Germline CDR1 DFQATT, CDR2 SNEGSKA (reference sequence). CDR3 residues: CSASPGQVSAHLGKSAYEQYF.

The V gene is TRBV12-3 or TRBV12-4, the J gene TRBJ2-7. The CDR3 is 14 amino acids. The CDR3 sequence: CASSFLGKSYEQYF.

This chain joins TRBV5-1 and TRBJ2-7; TCRdb names TRBD1, which stays unverified in the absence of DNA. Germline V lookup: CDR1 SGHRS, CDR2 YFSETQ. The CDR3 sequence is 16 residues long. CDR3 region: CASSLPGTQSSYEQYF.

The genes are TRBV30 and TRBJ1-5; TCRdb's D call of TRBD1 is untestable without DNA. The CDR3 length is 15 residues. Germline CDR1 GTSNPN, CDR2 SVGIG (reference sequence). CDR3 amino acids: CAWSFTGTESSPQHF.

The CDR3 reads CASSLLAGGTLSKNIQYF. The chain recombines TRBV7-9 with TRBJ2-4; TCRdb gives TRBD1 as the D gene, but with no DNA this cannot be confirmed. The CDR3 is 18 amino acids. Germline CDR1 SEHNR, CDR2 FQNEAQ (reference sequence). Full variable domain (missing parts from reference TRBV7-9 and TRBJ2-4): DTGVSQNPRHKITKRGQNVTFRCDPISEHNRLYWYRQTLGQGPEFLTYFQNEAQLEKSRLLSDRFSAERPKGSFSTLEIQRTEQGDSAMYLCASSLLAGGTLSKNIQYFGAGTRLSVL.

V gene TRBV27 combines with J gene TRBJ2-7; TCRdb's D call of TRBD1 is untestable without DNA. The CDR3 extends over 16 amino acids. CDR1 and CDR2 from the germline V gene are MNHEY and SMNVEV (reference sequence). CDR3 loop: CASSLWGSSPSYEQYF.

The chain uses TRBV7-9 and TRBJ1-2; TCRdb's D call of TRBD1 is untestable without DNA. The V gene's germline CDR1 is SEHNR and CDR2 FQNEAQ (reference sequence). CDR3 length: 17 amino acids. The CDR3 is CASSPSGTDLLQGGYTF.

J is TRBJ2-1 and V is TRBV30; TCRdb names TRBD1, which stays unverified in the absence of DNA. CDR1 GTSNPN and CDR2 SVGIG come from the germline V gene (reference sequence). CDR3 length equals 14 residues. The CDR3 here is CAWSVGTGEDEQFF.

V gene TRBV7-9 combines with J gene TRBJ2-7; TCRdb's D gene call, TRBD1, goes unchecked for lack of DNA. Germline V gene sequence: CDR1 SEHNR, CDR2 FQNEAQ (reference sequence). This CDR3 contains 14 residues. The CDR3 region is CASSPKGQSYEQYF.

The gene calls are TRBV9 and TRBJ2-5; TCRdb gives TRBD2 as the D gene, but with no DNA this cannot be confirmed. Germline CDR1 and CDR2: SGDLS and YYNGEE. This CDR3 comprises 14 residues. The CDR3 loop reads CASSLTGGEETQYF. Together with reference TRBV9 and TRBJ2-5, the CDR3 gives the full variable domain: DSGVTQTPKHLITATGQRVTLRCSPRSGDLSVYWYQQSLDQGLQFLIQYYNGEERAKGNILERFSAQQFPDLHSELNLSSLELGDSALYFCASSLTGGEETQYFGPGTRLLVL.

This rearrangement joins TRBV6-6 to TRBJ1-5; the D call from TCRdb, TRBD1, cannot be confirmed without DNA. The CDR3 consists of 14 residues. The germline CDR1 and CDR2 sequences are MNHNY and SVGAGI (reference sequence). The CDR3 reads CASSLRGGNQPQHF.

The V and J genes are TRBV10-3 and TRBJ1-2; TCRdb designates TRBD1, a call that cannot be tested without DNA. The CDR3 is 16 amino acids. The germline V gene has CDR1 ENHRY and CDR2 SYGVKD. This CDR3 reads CAISEPDRAPDYGYTF.